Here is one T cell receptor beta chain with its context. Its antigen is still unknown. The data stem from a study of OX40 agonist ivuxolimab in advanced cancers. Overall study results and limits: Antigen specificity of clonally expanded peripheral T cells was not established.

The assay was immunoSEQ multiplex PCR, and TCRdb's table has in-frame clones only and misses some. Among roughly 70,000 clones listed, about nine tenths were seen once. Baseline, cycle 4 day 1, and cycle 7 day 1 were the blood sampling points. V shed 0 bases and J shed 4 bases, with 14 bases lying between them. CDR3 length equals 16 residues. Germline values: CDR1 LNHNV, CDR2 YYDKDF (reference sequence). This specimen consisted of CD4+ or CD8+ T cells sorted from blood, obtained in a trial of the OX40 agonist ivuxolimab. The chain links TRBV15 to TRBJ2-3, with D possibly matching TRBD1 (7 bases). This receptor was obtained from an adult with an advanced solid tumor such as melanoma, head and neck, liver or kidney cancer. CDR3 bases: TGTGCCACCAGCAGAGATATAGGCAGGGGGGCAGATACGCAGTATTTT. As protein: CATSRDIGRGADTQYF.